Below, one T cell receptor (beta chain) is given with its context. Only in-frame clones appear in the TCRdb table, and some are missing; sequencing was by immunoSEQ multiplex PCR. In the table there are about 150,000 clones, roughly 78% of which are singletons. The data were obtained in a study of blood T cell repertoires in COVID-19. Sequences were obtained from peripheral blood. This sequence originates from a human donor with acute or convalescent COVID-19. The donor label of this sample is uncertain.

The CDR3 loop is CASSWDRGAYEQYF. The DNA for the CDR3 is TGCGCCAGCAGCTGGGACAGGGGAGCCTACGAGCAGTACTTC. V and J are TRBV5-1 and TRBJ2-7; TRBD1 matches at 10 bases. Germline CDR1 SGHRS, CDR2 YFSETQ. J lost 2 bases, V lost 3 bases, and 2 bases had no gene match. The CDR3 has 14 residues. The variable domain in full, with the rest retrieved from reference TRBV5-1 and TRBJ2-7, is KAGVTQTPRYLIKTRGQQVTLSCSPISGHRSVSWYQQTPGQGLQFLFEYFSETQRNKGNFPGRFSGRQFSNSRSEMNVSTLELGDSALYLCASSWDRGAYEQYFGPGTRLTVT.